Below, one T cell receptor (beta chain) is given with its context. Its antigen remains unidentified. The CDR3 has 14 amino acids. V dropped 4 bases and J dropped 5 bases, with 15 bases sitting between them. Germline V CDR1 and CDR2: LNHNV, YYDKDF (reference sequence). This record comes from a study of beta chain features in type 1 diabetes. Since all of the isolated RNA was reverse transcribed, expressed TCRB transcripts were what got sequenced. Measured with immunoSEQ multiplex PCR; TCRdb has only the in-frame clones, and not every one. The sample carries 250,000 to 350,000 clones, about 15% recorded once. Study-wide results and limits: TCRB CDR3s from Type 1 diabetes patients were moderately but significantly shorter in all four CD4+ subsets.

This clonotype originated in a man between 18 and 29 years old with type 1 diabetes. The genes are TRBV15 and TRBJ2-7, with D possibly matching TRBD1 (6 bases). Material for sequencing was naive CD4+ T cells from blood. The CDR3 protein is CATSNNRVYHEQYF. For the CDR3, the DNA is TGTGCCACCAGCAACAACAGGGTATACCACGAGCAGTACTTC. The full variable domain, with the rest looked up from reference TRBV15 and TRBJ2-7, is DAMVIQNPRYQVTQFGKPVTLSCSQTLNHNVMYWYQQKSSQAPKLLFHYYDKDFNNEADTPDNFQSRRPNTSFCFLDIRSPGLGDTAMYLCATSNNRVYHEQYFGPGTRLTVT.